These T cell receptor beta chains were read from a single sample in a study of blood T cell repertoires in COVID-19. Clones were read by immunoSEQ multiplex PCR, and TCRdb kept only the in-frame ones, dropping some. Of 190,000 or so clones listed, 80% to 90% are singletons. Sequencing input: peripheral blood. These receptors all stem from a man in his 60s who had recovered from COVID-19. Each CDR3 is given with its conserved first and last residue. The D gene is left open where the match is weak. Clone size is not always given. Where it is, it says once, few, many or a class for expanded clones.

j_call clone_size d_call v_call cdr3_nt cdr3_aa
TRBJ2-2 NA NA TRBV11-3 TGTGCCAGCAGCACGCGGAACGAAGTTATAGAGGAGCTGTTTTTT CASSTRNEVIEELFF
TRBJ2-1 NA NA TRBV6-2/TRBV6-3 TGTGCCAGCAGTTACTCGATAAGCGGGTGGAATGAGCAGTTCTTC CASSYSISGWNEQFF
TRBJ2-7 NA TRBD1 TRBV7-3 TGTGCCAGCAGTAGGAATCCAGGGGGCTTCGACGAGCAGTACTTC CASSRNPGGFDEQYF
TRBJ1-1 many NA TRBV5-4 TGTGCCAGCAGCTTACCAGGGTTCCTTGAAGCTTTCTTT CASSLPGFLEAFF
TRBJ2-3 NA TRBD2 TRBV7-3 TGTGCCAGCAGCTTAATAGCGGGGGGGACAGATACGCAGTATTTT CASSLIAGGTDTQYF
TRBJ2-7 NA TRBD2 TRBV27 TGTGCCAGCAGTGGGAGGGACGCCCCGACCTACGAGCAGTACTTC CASSGRDAPTYEQYF
TRBJ1-3 once NA TRBV25-1 TGTGCCAGCCACGGGACATCTAGAAACACCATATATTTT CASHGTSRNTIYF
TRBJ2-1 NA NA TRBV27 TGTGCCAGCAGCAGCCTACAGACCGGCACCTACAATGAGCAGTTCTTC CASSSLQTGTYNEQFF
TRBJ1-5 NA TRBD1 TRBV5-1 TGCGCCAGCAGCTTGGGACAGGGTGGGGGTAGCAATCAGCCCCAGCATTTT CASSLGQGGGSNQPQHF
TRBJ2-7 NA TRBD2 TRBV7-2 TGTGCCAGCACCTTGGGACTAGCGGGGCCGAACTACGAGCAGTACTTC CASTLGLAGPNYEQYF
TRBJ1-5 NA NA TRBV10-3 TGTGCCACCATACCGGGGGTAAATCAGCCCCAGCATTTT CATIPGVNQPQHF
TRBJ1-2 NA TRBD1 TRBV13 TGTGCCAGCAGCTTAGGGGACAGGTACTATGGCTACACCTTC CASSLGDRYYGYTF
TRBJ2-6 few TRBD2 TRBV28 TGTGCCAGCAGTGTCGCAGGGACTACTCCCTCTGGGGCCAACGTCCTGACTTTC CASSVAGTTPSGANVLTF